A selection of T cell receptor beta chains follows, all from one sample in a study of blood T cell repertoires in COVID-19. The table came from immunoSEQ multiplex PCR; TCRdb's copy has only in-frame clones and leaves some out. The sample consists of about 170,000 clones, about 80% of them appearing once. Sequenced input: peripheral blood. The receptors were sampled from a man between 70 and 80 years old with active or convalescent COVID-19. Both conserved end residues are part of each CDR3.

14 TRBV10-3 CAISEEGWDTEAFF
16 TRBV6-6 CASSYKGEEYNSPLHF
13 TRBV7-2 CASSRGGLTEQFF
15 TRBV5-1 CASSLAPGGNQPQHF
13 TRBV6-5 CASSTYRGLTAFF
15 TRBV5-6 CASSSRQGGNYGYTF
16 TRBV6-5 CASSYSREARRTEAFF
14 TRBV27 CASSRSLVNSPLHF
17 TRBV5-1 CASRGGQGLPTNEKLFF
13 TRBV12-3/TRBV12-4 CASSLVEYTEAFF
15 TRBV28 CASSSSREGQETQYF
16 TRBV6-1 CASSGTGTGANQPQHF
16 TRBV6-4 CASSPGQGAFPYEQYF
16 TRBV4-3 CASSQGLRTDNYGYTF
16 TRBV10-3 CAISEPGTGGRSPLHF
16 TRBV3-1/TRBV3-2 CASSQDSGTGGEKLFF
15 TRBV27 CASSRTRGMNTEAFF
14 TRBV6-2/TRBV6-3 CASSLPTRNTEAFF
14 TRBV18 CASSPAAKGYGYTF
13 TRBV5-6 CASSKTRGNEQFF
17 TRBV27 CASSTLEADVSYNEQFF
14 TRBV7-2 CASSPNRAGHEQYF
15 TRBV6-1 CASSERTGEDYGYTF
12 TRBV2 CASSIQGYGYTF
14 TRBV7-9 CASSRTGAKETQYF
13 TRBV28 CASSSGQSAEQYF
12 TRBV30 CAWDRGRTEAFF
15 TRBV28 CASSLRQGVRVEQYF
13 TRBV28 CASLGQGNEKLFF
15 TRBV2 CASNMGLAGNNEQFF
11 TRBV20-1 CSARQDNEQFF
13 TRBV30 CAWSVREADGYTF
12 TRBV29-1 CSAAEPRNIQYF
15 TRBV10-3 CAISNIPGLTGELFF
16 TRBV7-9 CASSLAREDRTDTQYF
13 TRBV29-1 CSVGGGASDTQYF
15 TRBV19 CASSMGRAYSYEQYF
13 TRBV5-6 CASSFYRGLIAFF
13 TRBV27 CASSLAGNQPQHF
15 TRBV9 CASSIGQGANEKLFF
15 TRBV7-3 CASSSQTGFSYEQYF
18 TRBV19 CASIGPVRAEEPLGTQYF
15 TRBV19 CASSTTTGGSAEAFF
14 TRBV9 CASSVAPGRETQYF